The source of this T cell receptor (beta chain) is a study of early T cells in non-severe SARS-CoV-2 infection. TCRdb called the 5' RACE reads again in MiXCR, with one record for every CDR3 protein. The table includes over 55,000 distinct CDR3 sequences, almost 9.5% detected once. This clonotype was recorded many times. Trimming stripped 1 base from V and 4 bases from J, with 7 bases between. Germline CDR1 SEHNR, CDR2 FQNEAQ (reference sequence). CDR3 size: 13 residues. Sequencing used whole blood. The clonotype originates from an adult who was a healthcare worker with PCR-confirmed SARS-CoV-2 infection or an uninfected control (not recorded which). This sequence joins TRBV7-9 and TRBJ1-1; possibly TRBD1 for D (5 bases). This CDR3 is CASSLGGSTEAFF. The DNA for the CDR3 is TGTGCCAGCAGCTTAGGGGGGAGCACTGAAGCTTTCTTT.